Below are 31 T cell receptor beta chains sequenced from a single sample in a study of blood T cell repertoires in COVID-19. Here immunoSEQ multiplex PCR was the method, and the copy in TCRdb shows in-frame clones only, minus some. This table has roughly 110,000 clones, 85% to 90% appearing once. Specimen: peripheral blood. These receptors came from a human donor with acute or convalescent COVID-19. The donor label of this sample is uncertain.

The rearrangement links TRBV7-6 to TRBJ2-1; D unresolved. CDR3 length: 14 residues. Germline V CDR1 and CDR2: SGHVS, FNYEAQ. V lost 0 bases, J lost 5 bases, and 8 bases lay in between. The CDR3 DNA reads as TGTGCCAGCAGCTTAGCCCAGATAAACAATGAGCAGTTCTTC. Translation gives CASSLAQINNEQFF.

The gene calls are TRBV14 and TRBJ2-7; 8 nucleotides match TRBD2. Trimming cost V 1 base and J 1 base; bases outside gene matches: 6. The CDR3 covers 16 residues. Looked up from germline, CDR1 is SGHDN and CDR2 is FVKESK. CDR3 in DNA: TGTGCCAGCAGCCAAGCTAGCGGGTCGAAATCCTACGAGCAGTACTTC. Translating gives CASSQASGSKSYEQYF. Filled out from reference TRBV14 and TRBJ2-7, the complete variable domain reads EAGVTQFPSHSVIEKGQTVTLRCDPISGHDNLYWYRRVMGKEIKFLLHFVKESKQDESGMPNNRFLAERTGGTYSTLKVQPAELEDSGVYFCASSQASGSKSYEQYFGPGTRLTVT.

This chain uses TRBV10-3 with TRBJ2-1; 10 positions match TRBD1. In germline, CDR1 is ENHRY, CDR2 SYGVKD. The CDR3 runs 15 residues. V dropped 7 bases and J dropped 1; count of bases not matched to a gene: 4. Here the CDR3 DNA reads TGTGCCATCAACCCGGGACAGGGGTCCTACAATGAGCAGTTCTTC. It codes for CAINPGQGSYNEQFF.

The V and J genes are TRBV12-3 or TRBV12-4 and TRBJ1-1; D not resolved. This CDR3 region has 13 residues. V gave up 7 bases and J gave up 0 bases, with 9 bases separating them. This CDR3 is CASTPNLNTEAFF. The CDR3 nucleotides are TGTGCCAGCACCCCTAATCTGAACACTGAAGCTTTCTTT.

The V call is TRBV30, the J call TRBJ2-1; a possible D gene is TRBD1 (6 bases). The V gene lost 1 base and the J gene lost 8 bases, with 15 bases spanning the gap. The germline V gene encodes CDR1 GTSNPN and CDR2 SVGIG (reference sequence). The CDR3 consists of 14 residues. CDR3: CAWSESGVLDEQFF. CDR3 nucleotide sequence: TGTGCCTGGAGTGAGTCAGGGGTACTCGATGAGCAGTTCTTC.

The chain carries TRBV4-1 and TRBJ1-4, with 9 nucleotides matching TRBD1. The CDR3 consists of 15 residues. CDR1 and CDR2 (germline): MGHRA, YSYEKL. V lost 5 bases, J lost 12 bases, and 13 bases stayed unmatched. The CDR3 sequence: CASSNKGTGKKELFF. The CDR3 region has the DNA TGCGCCAGCAGCAACAAAGGGACAGGGAAGAAGGAACTGTTTTTT.

V gene TRBV6-6 combines with J gene TRBJ1-6, with 7 positions matching TRBD1. This CDR3 has 16 amino acids. The V gene's germline CDR1 is MNHNY and CDR2 SVGAGI (reference sequence). With V trimmed by 2 bases and J by 5 bases, 6 bases remained unmatched. The chain's CDR3 is CASSYRDRQNNSPLHF. CDR3 nucleotides: TGTGCCAGCAGTTACAGGGACAGACAGAATAATTCACCCCTCCACTTT.

This chain connects TRBV7-9 to TRBJ2-2; 9 bases line up with TRBD1. After removal of 3 bases from V and 3 bases from J, the junction contained 2 bases not matched to a gene. Per germline, CDR1 SEHNR and CDR2 FQNEAQ (reference sequence). CDR3 length equals 15 residues. DNA of the CDR3: TGTGCCAGCAGCTTTGGGACAGGGTACACCGGGGAGCTGTTTTTT. It encodes CASSFGTGYTGELFF.

This chain links TRBV9 with TRBJ2-1; 9 bases map to TRBD2. The V gene end was trimmed by 0 bases and the J gene end by 2 bases; junction bases not matched to a gene: 3. Germline values: CDR1 SGDLS, CDR2 YYNGEE. This CDR3 comprises 16 residues. The CDR3 DNA follows: TGTGCCAGCAGCGTAGTAGGCGGGGGGGCCTACAATGAGCAGTTCTTC. Residues: CASSVVGGGAYNEQFF.

The chain combines TRBV21-1 with TRBJ1-1. TRBV21-1 is flagged as a pseudogene. The CDR3 loop spans 18 amino acids. CDR3 DNA sequence: TGTGCCAGAAACCCCGTAGACCGGGAGGAAGTTCTGAACACTGAAGCTTTCTTT. Protein sequence: CARNPVDREEVLNTEAFF.

The sample holds one count of this clone. The rearrangement links TRBV7-8 to TRBJ2-2; 10 bases are shared with TRBD2. Germline V lookup: CDR1 SGHVS, CDR2 FQNEAQ. The CDR3 has 16 amino acids. Unmatched junction bases numbered 7, after V lost 5 bases and J lost 4 bases. The CDR3: CASSPGTSVSTGELFF. Here the CDR3 DNA reads TGTGCCAGCAGCCCCGGGACTAGCGTTTCCACCGGGGAGCTGTTTTTT.

V and J are TRBV18 and TRBJ2-7; 13 bases line up with TRBD2. This CDR3 has 16 residues. Trimming at V came to 5 bases and at J to 1 base, leaving 5 bases not matched to a gene. Germline V CDR1 and CDR2: KGHSH, LQKENI. CDR3 nucleotide sequence: TGTGCCAGCTCATCCAGGACTAGCGGGGGATCCTACGAGCAGTACTTC. Translation: CASSSRTSGGSYEQYF.

This chain links TRBV11-1 with TRBJ2-5; D unclear. The germline V gene has CDR1 SGHAT and CDR2 FQDESV (reference sequence). The CDR3 extends over 12 amino acids. V lost 5 bases, J lost 5 bases, and 9 bases lay in between. CDR3 sequence (DNA): TGTGCCAGCAGCCTTGCGGCGGAGACCCAGTACTTC. This gives the protein CASSLAAETQYF.

This chain uses TRBV7-2 with TRBJ2-3; 7 bases fit TRBD1. Trimming at V came to 5 bases and at J to 4 bases, leaving 6 bases not matched to a gene. The CDR3 loop spans 14 amino acids. Per the germline V gene, CDR1 is SGHTA and CDR2 is FQGNSA. DNA for the CDR3: TGTGCCAGCAGCGCCGCAACAGGGGCAGATACGCAGTATTTT. Residues: CASSAATGADTQYF.

This clone was detected once. The rearrangement uses TRBV4-2 and TRBJ2-7, with TRBD2 matching over 8 bases. The CDR3 length is 17 residues. V lost 3 bases, J lost 1 base, and 11 bases stayed unmatched. The germline V gene has CDR1 LGHNA and CDR2 YNFKEQ. The CDR3 here is CASSHLGSGRVSYEQYF. For the CDR3, the DNA is TGTGCCAGCAGCCACCTGGGTTCCGGGAGGGTTTCCTACGAGCAGTACTTC.

V usage is TRBV7-8 and J usage is TRBJ2-2, with 7 bases fitting TRBD1. The CDR3 consists of 17 residues. V trimming: 5 bases; J trimming: 0 bases; junction bases outside the gene matches: 9. Germline V gives CDR1 SGHVS, CDR2 FQNEAQ. Here the CDR3 reads CASSARKGQSNTGELFF. As DNA, the CDR3 is TGTGCCAGCAGCGCCCGAAAGGGACAGTCGAACACCGGGGAGCTGTTTTTT.

The chain recombines TRBV30 with TRBJ1-2, with a tentative D call TRBD1 (5 bases). V gave up 5 bases and J gave up 6 bases, with 7 bases separating them. Germline loops: CDR1 GTSNPN, CDR2 SVGIG (reference sequence). The CDR3 has 10 residues. DNA for the CDR3: TGTGCCTGGGGCAGGGATGGCTACACCTTC. This sequence encodes CAWGRDGYTF. Full variable domain (remainder filled in from reference TRBV30 and TRBJ1-2): SQTIHQWPATLVQPVGSPLSLECTVEGTSNPNLYWYRQAAGRGLQLLFYSVGIGQISSEVPQNLSASRPQDRQFILSSKKLLLSDSGFYLCAWGRDGYTFGSGTRLTVV.

The chain links TRBV6-5 to TRBJ2-5; 9 positions agree with TRBD1. J was trimmed by 6 bases and V by 6 bases; bases with no gene match: 2. The length of the CDR3 is 12 residues. Germline lookup yields CDR1 MNHEY and CDR2 SVGAGI. CDR3 sequence reads: CASRGQGKTQYF. CDR3 in DNA: TGTGCCAGCAGGGGACAGGGAAAGACCCAGTACTTC.

This clone is a singleton in its sample. This sequence joins TRBV27 and TRBJ1-5; no clear D. Per germline, CDR1 MNHEY and CDR2 SMNVEV (reference sequence). The CDR3 consists of 13 residues. Trimming left V 6 bases short and J 2 bases short, with 8 bases between. This CDR3 is CASSRRGNQPQHF. The DNA of the CDR3 is TGTGCCAGCAGCCGGAGGGGCAATCAGCCCCAGCATTTT.

This clone appeared a single time. The rearrangement uses TRBV27 and TRBJ1-1; TRBD1 agrees at 9 bases. Per the germline V gene, CDR1 is MNHEY and CDR2 is SMNVEV (reference sequence). The CDR3 has 20 residues. The V segment lost 0 bases and the J segment 6 bases; nucleotides outside the gene matches: 20. Here the CDR3 DNA reads TGTGCCAGCAGTTTATCCACCCTCTCTGGGACAGGGTGGTTACGGGCTGAAGCTTTCTTT. Amino acids: CASSLSTLSGTGWLRAEAFF.

The rearrangement uses TRBV28 and TRBJ2-7; 10 bases align to TRBD1. Trimming removed 7 bases from V and 6 bases from J; junction bases left unmatched: 12. CDR3 length: 15 amino acids. CDR1 MDHEN and CDR2 SYDVKM come from the germline V gene. CDR3 coding DNA: TGTGCCAGCATCCAGAAGGGACAGGGGCTATCCGAGCAGTACTTC. Protein product: CASIQKGQGLSEQYF.

The rearrangement uses TRBV28 and TRBJ1-2, with 7 bases aligning to TRBD1. Germline CDR1 reads MDHEN; CDR2 reads SYDVKM. The CDR3 contains 14 residues. V shed 6 bases and J 5 bases; nucleotides not matched to a gene: 9. DNA for the CDR3: TGTGCCAGCAGCATCGGACAGGTGGAATATGGCTACACCTTC. Its protein is CASSIGQVEYGYTF.

The rearrangement uses TRBV2 and TRBJ1-6; 10 bases agree with TRBD1. This CDR3 contains 16 residues. Germline V gives CDR1 SNHLY, CDR2 FYNNEI. The J segment lost 7 bases and the V segment lost 0 bases, leaving 3 bases of the junction unmatched. The CDR3 DNA reads TGTGCCAGCAGTGAAGCGGACAGGGGGGCCAATTCACCCCTCCACTTT. Translation: CASSEADRGANSPLHF.

The chain links TRBV7-9 to TRBJ2-7; the D is unclear. CDR1 and CDR2 (germline): SEHNR, FQNEAQ (reference sequence). This CDR3 has 11 amino acids. The ends were cut back, 2 bases at V and 7 bases at J, with 6 bases in the middle. Here the CDR3 DNA reads TGTGCCAGCAGCTTAAATCTGGAGCAGTACTTC. Translating gives CASSLNLEQYF.

The J gene is TRBJ1-1, the V gene TRBV24-1; 10 bases agree with TRBD1. The ends lost 9 bases at V and 6 bases at J; junction bases unmatched: 9. Per germline, CDR1 KGHDR and CDR2 SFDVKD. The CDR3 loop spans 14 amino acids. CDR3 sequence (DNA): TGTGCCACCCGCCCCAGGGGACAGGGGTCTGAAGCTTTCTTT. It codes for CATRPRGQGSEAFF.

This rearrangement joins TRBV7-2 to TRBJ2-1; TRBD2 agrees at 9 bases. The germline gives CDR1 SGHTA, CDR2 FQGNSA. The CDR3 has 17 residues. J lost 4 bases, V lost 1 base, and 8 bases had no gene match. The chain's CDR3 is CASSLVSSSGVYNEQFF. The CDR3 DNA reads as TGTGCCAGCAGCTTAGTGAGTTCTAGCGGGGTATACAATGAGCAGTTCTTC.

This clone was seen only a few times. The chain is built from TRBV6-2 or TRBV6-3 and TRBJ2-7; no reliable D call. V lost 6 bases and J lost 3, with 9 bases in between. The CDR3 has 12 amino acids. CDR1 is MNHEY and CDR2 is SVGEGT in the germline V gene. CDR3: CASSLHVYEQYF. The CDR3 bases are TGTGCCAGCAGCCTACACGTCTACGAGCAGTACTTC.

This chain links TRBV10-2 with TRBJ2-5; the match to TRBD2 covers 10 bases. The germline CDR1 and CDR2 sequences are WSHSY and SAAADI. Trimming cost V 6 bases and J 5 bases; bases outside gene matches: 3. This CDR3 comprises 13 residues. The CDR3 is CASRLAGQETQYF. The CDR3 bases are TGCGCCAGCAGACTAGCGGGGCAGGAGACCCAGTACTTC.

V gene TRBV6-1 combines with J gene TRBJ1-5; 8 bases line up with TRBD1. J lost 6 bases, V lost 2 bases, and 3 bases had no gene match. The CDR3 has 14 amino acids. Germline CDR1 reads MNHNS; CDR2 reads SASEGT. CDR3 coding DNA: TGTGCCAGCAGTGAACAGGGGGCTCGTCAGCCCCAGCATTTT. Its translation is CASSEQGARQPQHF.

This clone was recorded once. The rearrangement links TRBV2 to TRBJ1-6; TRBD1 aligns across 9 bases. V shed 4 bases, J shed 10 bases, and the junction held 8 bases outside the gene matches. In germline, CDR1 is SNHLY, CDR2 FYNNEI. This CDR3 comprises 15 residues. The CDR3 spells CASSGATGGFSPLHF. The CDR3 nucleotides read TGTGCCAGCAGTGGGGCTACAGGGGGCTTCTCACCCCTCCACTTT.

The J gene is TRBJ2-2, the V gene TRBV7-7, with D possibly being TRBD2 (5 bases). Germline loops: CDR1 SSHAT, CDR2 FNYEAQ (reference sequence). V was pared by 5 bases and J by 2 bases, with 21 bases between. This CDR3 is 18 amino acids long. The CDR3 loop is CASSTAFRGETNTGELFF. The CDR3 nucleotides read TGTGCCAGCAGCACAGCGTTCCGGGGAGAGACTAACACCGGGGAGCTGTTTTTT.